What follows is one TCR beta chain and its context. What antigen it recognizes has not been identified. No base qualities exist here, and no much larger clone lies one base off it. This specimen belongs to a study of OX40 agonist ivuxolimab in advanced cancers. The study in broad terms: Ivuxolimab was an agonistic, fully human IgG2 monoclonal antibody directed against OX40 (CD134), a costimulatory receptor. Intravenous ivuxolimab was administered to patients every 2 weeks at six dose levels: 0.01, 0.1, 0.3, 1.5, 3 and 10 mg/kg. The point of sequencing TCRbeta in the periphery was to test whether ivuxolimab changed TCR sequence diversity and drove clonal T-cell expansion. Of the roughly 52 dose-escalation patients, hepatocellular carcinoma was present in approximately 20, melanoma in roughly 15, renal cell carcinoma in 9 and head and neck cancer in 9. Partial responses occurred in three dose-escalation patients, of whom one had hepatocellular carcinoma and two had cutaneous melanoma. Prior anti-PD-1, anti-PD-L1 or anti-CTLA-4 therapy was permitted, and less than 45% of dose-escalation patients had received checkpoint inhibitors. The paper reports the monotherapy dose-escalation portion (N ≈ 50 patients) of the phase I ivuxolimab trial. In the dose-escalation cohort, about four fifths of patients were male, and the mean age was roughly 60 years with a range of roughly 20 to 85.

For sequencing of the TCRbeta CDR3 region, genomic DNA was extracted from the sorted cells. The immunoSEQ Assay was used for sequencing of TCRbeta CDR3 regions. TCRdb carries this immuneACCESS record with in-frame sequences only. Its versions omit some clonotypes, under half of them owing to an unresolved V gene in the studies checked, with the rest unexplained. The sample includes about 89,000 clones, with about 88% observed a single time. The ten most abundant clones make up 0.25% to 0.3% of the sample. Broader findings and caveats from the paper: Low levels of normalized T-cell clonal expansion were also seen in some nonresponding patients. On average, CD8+ T cells showed more expanded clones than CD4+ T cells after ivuxolimab. Partial responders in the 0.1-3.0 mg/kg groups had among the lowest normalized peripheral clonal expansion, especially among CD8+ T cells. At doses of 0.1 to 3.0 mg/kg, clonal expansion of both CD4+ and CD8+ T cells in blood was seen between baseline and week 6. Antigen specificity was not determined for the clonally expanded peripheral T cells.

Patients with a history of autoimmune disease or receiving systemic immunosuppression were excluded from the trial. Peripheral blood for TCR sequencing was collected from all dose cohorts at baseline, on cycle 4 day 1, and on cycle 7 day 1. Samples were obtained from an open-label, multicenter, first-in-human phase I dose-escalation trial of ivuxolimab. The trial enrolled adults with locally advanced or metastatic head and neck squamous cell, hepatocellular, melanoma or renal cell carcinoma. Before TCR sequencing, CD4+ T cells and CD8+ T cells from peripheral blood were sorted into separate populations. The germline V gene encodes CDR1 SNHLY and CDR2 FYNNEI. Including the terminal cysteine and phenylalanine, the CDR3 comprises 14 residues. The DNA shown is the 42-base CDR3, in frame from base 1. V is pruned by 5 bases and J by 3 bases, leaving 6 bases of the junction without a gene match.

Specimen: CD4+ or CD8+ T cells sorted from blood, collected in a trial of the OX40 agonist ivuxolimab. This receptor chain uses TRBV2 and TRBJ1-1; the junction holds 7 bases that match TRBD1. This receptor was obtained from an adult with an advanced solid tumor such as melanoma, head and neck, liver or kidney cancer. The CDR3 protein is CASSQQGTDTEAFF. The nucleotide sequence is TGTGCCAGCAGTCAACAGGGGACCGACACTGAAGCTTTCTTT.